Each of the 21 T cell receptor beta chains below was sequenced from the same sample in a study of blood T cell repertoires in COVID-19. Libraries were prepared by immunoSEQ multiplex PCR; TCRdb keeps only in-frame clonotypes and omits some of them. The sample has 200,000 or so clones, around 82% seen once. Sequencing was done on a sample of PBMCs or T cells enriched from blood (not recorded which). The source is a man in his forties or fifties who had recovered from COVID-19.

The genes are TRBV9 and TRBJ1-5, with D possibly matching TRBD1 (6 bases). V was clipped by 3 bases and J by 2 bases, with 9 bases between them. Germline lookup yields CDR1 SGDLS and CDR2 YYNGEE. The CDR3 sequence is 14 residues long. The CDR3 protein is CASSAGHGNQPQHF. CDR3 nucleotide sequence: TGTGCCAGCAGCGCGGGACATGGCAATCAGCCCCAGCATTTT. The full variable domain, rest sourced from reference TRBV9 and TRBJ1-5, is DSGVTQTPKHLITATGQRVTLRCSPRSGDLSVYWYQQSLDQGLQFLIQYYNGEERAKGNILERFSAQQFPDLHSELNLSSLELGDSALYFCASSAGHGNQPQHFGDGTRLSIL.

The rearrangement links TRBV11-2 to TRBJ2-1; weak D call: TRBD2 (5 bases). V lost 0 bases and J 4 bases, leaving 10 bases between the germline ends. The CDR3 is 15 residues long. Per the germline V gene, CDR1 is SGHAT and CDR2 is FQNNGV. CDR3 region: CASSLEAVPYNEQFF. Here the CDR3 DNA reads TGTGCCAGCAGCTTAGAAGCGGTCCCATACAATGAGCAGTTCTTC.

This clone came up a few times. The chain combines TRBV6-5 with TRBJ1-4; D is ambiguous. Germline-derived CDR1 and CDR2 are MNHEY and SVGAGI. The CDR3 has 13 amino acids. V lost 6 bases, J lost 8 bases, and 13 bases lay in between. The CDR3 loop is CASSPGRGEKLFF. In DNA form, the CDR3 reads TGTGCCAGCAGCCCCGGTAGAGGGGAAAAACTGTTTTTT.

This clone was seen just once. For the CDR3, the DNA is TGTGCCAGCAGCTGGGGTAAGGCGGGGCCTGAAGCTTTCTTT. Its protein is CASSWGKAGPEAFF. The chain employs TRBV7-9 and TRBJ1-1; D may be TRBD1 (5 bases). V lost 4 bases and J 6 bases, leaving 15 bases between the germline ends. The germline CDR1 and CDR2 sequences are SEHNR and FQNEAQ (reference sequence). The CDR3 covers 14 residues.

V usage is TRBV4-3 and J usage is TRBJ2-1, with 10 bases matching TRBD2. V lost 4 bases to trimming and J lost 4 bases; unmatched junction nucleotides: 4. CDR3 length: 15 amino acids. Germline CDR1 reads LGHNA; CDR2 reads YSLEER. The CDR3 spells CASSRQRGGYNEQFF. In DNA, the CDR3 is TGCGCCAGCAGCCGCCAGCGGGGGGGGTACAATGAGCAGTTCTTC.

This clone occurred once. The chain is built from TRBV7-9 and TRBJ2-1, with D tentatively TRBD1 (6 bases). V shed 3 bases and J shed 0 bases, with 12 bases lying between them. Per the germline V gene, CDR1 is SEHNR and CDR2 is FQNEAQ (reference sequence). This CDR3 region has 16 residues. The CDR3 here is CASSLNRASSYNEQFF. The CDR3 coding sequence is TGTGCCAGCAGCTTGAACAGGGCGAGCTCCTACAATGAGCAGTTCTTC.

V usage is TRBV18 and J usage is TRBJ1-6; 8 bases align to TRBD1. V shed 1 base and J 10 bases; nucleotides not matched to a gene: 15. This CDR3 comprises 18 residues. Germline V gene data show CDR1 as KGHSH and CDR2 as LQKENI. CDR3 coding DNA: TGTGCCAGCTCACCACGGTCTGACAGGGGTTTAAATTACTCACCCCTCCACTTT. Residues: CASSPRSDRGLNYSPLHF.

The CDR3 protein is CASSRVAGGRSDTQYF. DNA for the CDR3: TGTGCCAGCAGCCGAGTAGCGGGGGGGCGGTCAGATACGCAGTATTTT. This chain links TRBV4-2 with TRBJ2-3; 11 positions match TRBD2. CDR1 and CDR2 from the germline V gene are LGHNA and YNFKEQ. This CDR3 comprises 16 residues. Trimming cost V 4 bases and J 4 bases; bases outside gene matches: 7.

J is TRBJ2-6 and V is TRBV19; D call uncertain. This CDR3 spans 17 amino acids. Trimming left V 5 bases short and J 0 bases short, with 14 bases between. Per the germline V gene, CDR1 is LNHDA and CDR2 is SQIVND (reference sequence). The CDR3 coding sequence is TGTGCCAGTAGTGCCGCGACTTCCAGCTCTGGGGCCAACGTCCTGACTTTC. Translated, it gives CASSAATSSSGANVLTF.

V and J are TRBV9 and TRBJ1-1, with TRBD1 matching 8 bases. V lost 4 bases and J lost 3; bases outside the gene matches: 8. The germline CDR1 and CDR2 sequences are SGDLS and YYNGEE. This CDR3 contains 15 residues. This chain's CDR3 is CASSPPTGDYTEAFF. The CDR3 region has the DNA TGTGCCAGCAGCCCCCCGACAGGGGATTACACTGAAGCTTTCTTT. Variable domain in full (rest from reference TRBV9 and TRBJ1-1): DSGVTQTPKHLITATGQRVTLRCSPRSGDLSVYWYQQSLDQGLQFLIQYYNGEERAKGNILERFSAQQFPDLHSELNLSSLELGDSALYFCASSPPTGDYTEAFFGQGTRLTVV.

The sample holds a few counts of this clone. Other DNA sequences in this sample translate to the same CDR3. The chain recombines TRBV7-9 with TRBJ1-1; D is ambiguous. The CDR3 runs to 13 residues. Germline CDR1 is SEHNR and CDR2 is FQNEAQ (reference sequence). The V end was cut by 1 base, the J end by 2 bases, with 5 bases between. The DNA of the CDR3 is TGTGCCAGCAGCTTAGGCAGAAACACTGAAGCTTTCTTT. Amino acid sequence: CASSLGRNTEAFF. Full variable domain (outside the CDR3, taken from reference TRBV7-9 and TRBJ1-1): DTGVSQNPRHKITKRGQNVTFRCDPISEHNRLYWYRQTLGQGPEFLTYFQNEAQLEKSRLLSDRFSAERPKGSFSTLEIQRTEQGDSAMYLCASSLGRNTEAFFGQGTRLTVV.

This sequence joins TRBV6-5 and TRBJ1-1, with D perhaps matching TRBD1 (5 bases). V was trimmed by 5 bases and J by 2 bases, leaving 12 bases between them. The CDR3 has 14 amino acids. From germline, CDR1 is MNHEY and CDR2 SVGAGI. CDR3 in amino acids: CASSPRTPNTEAFF. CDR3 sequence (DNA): TGTGCCAGCAGTCCGCGGACACCCAACACTGAAGCTTTCTTT.

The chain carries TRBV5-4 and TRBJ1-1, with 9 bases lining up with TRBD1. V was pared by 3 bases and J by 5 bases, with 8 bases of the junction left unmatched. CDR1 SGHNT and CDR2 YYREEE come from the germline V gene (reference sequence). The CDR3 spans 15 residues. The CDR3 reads CASSWGGQGQTEAFF. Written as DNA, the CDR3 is TGTGCCAGCAGCTGGGGGGGACAGGGTCAGACTGAAGCTTTCTTT. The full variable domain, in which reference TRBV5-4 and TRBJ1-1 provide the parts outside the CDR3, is ETGVTQSPTHLIKTRGQQVTLRCSSQSGHNTVSWYQQALGQGPQFIFQYYREEENGRGNFPPRFSGLQFPNYSSELNVNALELDDSALYLCASSWGGQGQTEAFFGQGTRLTVV.

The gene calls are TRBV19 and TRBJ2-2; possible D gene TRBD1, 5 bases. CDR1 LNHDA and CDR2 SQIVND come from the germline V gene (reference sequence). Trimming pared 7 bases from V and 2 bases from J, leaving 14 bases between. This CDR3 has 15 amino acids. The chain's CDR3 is CASTLGAANTGELFF. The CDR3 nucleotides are TGTGCCAGTACCCTTGGGGCAGCCAACACCGGGGAGCTGTTTTTT.

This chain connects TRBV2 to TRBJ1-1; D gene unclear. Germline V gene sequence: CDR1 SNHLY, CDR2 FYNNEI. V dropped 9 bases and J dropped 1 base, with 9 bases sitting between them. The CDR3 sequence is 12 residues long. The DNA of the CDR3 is TGTGCCAGTTTGGCACAGAACACTGAAGCTTTCTTT. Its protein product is CASLAQNTEAFF.

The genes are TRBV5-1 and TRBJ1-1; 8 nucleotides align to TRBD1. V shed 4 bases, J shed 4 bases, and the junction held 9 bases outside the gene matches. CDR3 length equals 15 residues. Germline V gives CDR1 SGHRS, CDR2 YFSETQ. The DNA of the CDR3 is TGCGCCAGCAGCCCCCGGACAGGGTTGCTCACTGAAGCTTTCTTT. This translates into CASSPRTGLLTEAFF.

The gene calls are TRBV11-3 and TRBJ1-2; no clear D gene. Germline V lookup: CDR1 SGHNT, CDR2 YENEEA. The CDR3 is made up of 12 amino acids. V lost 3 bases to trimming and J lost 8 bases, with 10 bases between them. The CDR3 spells CASSLRGRGYTF. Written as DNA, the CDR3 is TGTGCCAGCAGCTTGAGAGGGAGAGGCTACACCTTC.

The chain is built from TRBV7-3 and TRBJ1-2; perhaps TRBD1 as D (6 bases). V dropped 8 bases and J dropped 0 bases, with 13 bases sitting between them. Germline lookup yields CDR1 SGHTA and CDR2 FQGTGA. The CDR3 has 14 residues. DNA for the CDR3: TGTGCCAGCGCCAAGGACAGCTCTAACTATGGCTACACCTTC. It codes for CASAKDSSNYGYTF.

The DNA of the CDR3 is TGTGCCAGCAGCTTAGACTCTGCGGGGACCCAGTACTTC. Protein product: CASSLDSAGTQYF. The V and J genes are TRBV11-2 and TRBJ2-5; D might be TRBD2 (5 bases). V lost 0 bases and J lost 7, with 9 bases in between. Germline V gene sequence: CDR1 SGHAT, CDR2 FQNNGV. The CDR3 is 13 amino acids.

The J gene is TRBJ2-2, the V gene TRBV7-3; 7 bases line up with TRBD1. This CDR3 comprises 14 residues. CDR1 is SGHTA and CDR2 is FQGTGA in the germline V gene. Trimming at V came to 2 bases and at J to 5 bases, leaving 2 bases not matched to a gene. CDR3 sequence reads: CASSLLQGTGELFF. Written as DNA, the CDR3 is TGTGCCAGCAGCTTATTACAGGGGACCGGGGAGCTGTTTTTT.

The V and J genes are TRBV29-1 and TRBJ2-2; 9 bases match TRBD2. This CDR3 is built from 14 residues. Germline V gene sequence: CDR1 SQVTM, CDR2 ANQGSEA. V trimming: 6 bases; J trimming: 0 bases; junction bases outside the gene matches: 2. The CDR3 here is CSVRGGTNTGELFF. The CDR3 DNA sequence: TGCAGCGTGCGGGGGGGCACGAACACCGGGGAGCTGTTTTTT.